These 23 T cell receptor beta chains originate from one sample sequenced in a study of control samples from healthy donors and cancer patients. This table comes from immunoSEQ multiplex PCR, and its TCRdb copy is limited to in-frame clones, with some not included. The repertoire holds 140,000 to 150,000 clones, 89% seen once, with around 4.6% in the top ten. Sequencing was performed on blood. Receptors were obtained from a man aged 30 to 39 in good health.

This clone was observed once. The J gene is TRBJ1-1, the V gene TRBV5-4, with D tentatively TRBD1 (6 bases). V was clipped by 4 bases and J by 7 bases, with 14 bases between them. The CDR3 extends over 13 amino acids. Germline V gives CDR1 SGHNT, CDR2 YYREEE (reference sequence). CDR3 sequence: CASSPNREGEAFF. CDR3 sequence (DNA): TGTGCCAGCAGCCCGAACAGGGAGGGTGAAGCTTTCTTT.

This clone was seen just once. The J gene is TRBJ1-1, the V gene TRBV5-5; possibly TRBD1 for D (5 bases). This CDR3 has 13 residues. V was clipped by 4 bases and J by 2 bases, with 9 bases between them. The germline V gene encodes CDR1 SGHKS and CDR2 YYEKEE (reference sequence). Here the CDR3 reads CASSLGHNTEAFF. The CDR3 DNA follows: TGTGCCAGCAGCCTCGGACACAACACTGAAGCTTTCTTT.

This chain connects TRBV12-5 to TRBJ2-3; the D is unclear. Per germline, CDR1 LGHNT and CDR2 FRNRAP. V dropped 1 base and J dropped 3 bases, with 14 bases sitting between them. The CDR3 covers 16 residues. CDR3 in amino acids: CASGLDLSVATDTQYF. DNA for the CDR3: TGTGCTAGTGGTTTGGACCTCTCTGTTGCAACAGATACGCAGTATTTT.

The chain couples TRBV9 to TRBJ1-2, with D possibly matching TRBD1 (6 bases). The germline V and J ends were trimmed by 0 bases and 8 bases, with 17 bases remaining between them. The germline CDR1 and CDR2 sequences are SGDLS and YYNGEE. The CDR3 runs 15 residues. The CDR3 sequence: CASSVGAGGAGGYTF. CDR3 in DNA: TGTGCCAGCAGCGTAGGGGCCGGGGGCGCTGGGGGCTACACCTTC.

The V call is TRBV7-6, the J call TRBJ2-1; unclear D gene. CDR3 length equals 16 residues. Germline CDR1 SGHVS, CDR2 FNYEAQ. Trimming cost V 4 bases and J 2 bases, with 15 bases left between them. The CDR3 nucleotides read TGTGCCAGCAGCTCGCCCACACAGTCCCCCTACAATGAGCAGTTCTTC. It encodes CASSSPTQSPYNEQFF.

V and J are TRBV25-1 and TRBJ2-1; 7 bases match TRBD2. V was clipped by 4 bases and J by 6 bases; unmatched bases: 6. The CDR3 extends over 14 amino acids. From germline, CDR1 is MGHDK and CDR2 SYGVNS. The CDR3 DNA follows: TGTGCCAGCAGTGTACTAGGGAGGGGCAATGAGCAGTTCTTC. This sequence encodes CASSVLGRGNEQFF. Complete variable domain (other parts from reference TRBV25-1 and TRBJ2-1): EADIYQTPRYLVIGTGKKITLECSQTMGHDKMYWYQQDPGMELHLIHYSYGVNSTEKGDLSSESTVSRIRTEHFPLTLESARPSHTSQYLCASSVLGRGNEQFFGPGTRLTVL.

This rearrangement joins TRBV27 to TRBJ2-3; TRBD1 matches at 11 bases. Germline lookup yields CDR1 MNHEY and CDR2 SMNVEV (reference sequence). The CDR3 contains 14 residues. J lost 3 bases, V lost 4 bases, and 0 bases had no gene match. For the CDR3, the DNA is TGTGCCAGCAGTTGGGACAGGGGGACAGATACGCAGTATTTT. As protein: CASSWDRGTDTQYF.

V and J are TRBV5-6 and TRBJ1-5; 7 bases map to TRBD1. Germline V CDR1 and CDR2: SGHDT, YYEEEE. Trimming removed 5 bases from V and 0 bases from J; junction bases left unmatched: 5. This CDR3 has 15 amino acids. CDR3 bases: TGTGCCAGCAGAAAAGGGGGCTTTAGCAATCAGCCCCAGCATTTT. Translating gives CASRKGGFSNQPQHF.

V is TRBV19 and J is TRBJ2-5, with D possibly TRBD2 on 7 matching bases. Germline CDR1 reads LNHDA; CDR2 reads SQIVND (reference sequence). This CDR3 contains 15 residues. V lost 5 bases and J lost 8, with 21 bases in between. CDR3 sequence reads: CASSERGGPQTTQYF. Here the CDR3 DNA reads TGTGCCAGTAGTGAAAGGGGGGGGCCCCAGACCACCCAGTACTTC.

The chain joins TRBV6-2 or TRBV6-3 to TRBJ1-1; no clear D gene. Germline V lookup: CDR1 MNHEY, CDR2 SVGEGT. The CDR3 loop spans 14 amino acids. V was trimmed by 0 bases and J by 3 bases, leaving 8 bases between them. CDR3 DNA: TGTGCCAGCAGTTACTCGGCAGGCTACACTGAAGCTTTCTTT. This translates into CASSYSAGYTEAFF.

The genes are TRBV11-2 and TRBJ1-5; TRBD1 might be the D (6 bases). This CDR3 is 14 amino acids long. Germline lookup yields CDR1 SGHAT and CDR2 FQNNGV. The V end was cut by 5 bases, the J end by 4 bases, with 12 bases between. Written as DNA, the CDR3 is TGTGCCAGCAGCCAAGGGACATCAAATCAGCCCCAGCATTTT. Translation: CASSQGTSNQPQHF.

As regards this clone: Other DNA sequences in this specimen translate into the identical CDR3. CDR3 in DNA: TGTGCCAGCAGCCTACAGGGGCCACAAGAGACCCAGTACTTC. Translation gives CASSLQGPQETQYF. The rearrangement links TRBV3-1 (or the pseudogene TRBV3-2) to TRBJ2-5; 7 positions agree with TRBD1. This CDR3 has 14 residues. Trimming at V came to 4 bases and at J to 2 bases, leaving 4 bases not matched to a gene. Germline values: CDR1 LGHDT, CDR2 YNNKEL (reference sequence).

The chain is built from TRBV11-3 and TRBJ1-6; no firm D call. The CDR3 spans 14 residues. V was trimmed by 5 bases and J by 9 bases, leaving 14 bases between them. Germline CDR1 is SGHNT and CDR2 is YENEEA. The CDR3 here is CASSPEGPRSPLHF. The CDR3 region has the DNA TGTGCCAGCAGCCCTGAAGGTCCGCGTTCACCCCTCCACTTT.

This sequence joins TRBV6-5 and TRBJ2-7, with D possibly called TRBD1 or TRBD2 (5 bases each). V gave up 2 bases and J gave up 1 base, with 12 bases separating them. The germline gives CDR1 MNHEY, CDR2 SVGAGI. The CDR3 is 15 amino acids. The CDR3 loop reads CASSYGTGGSYEQYF. The CDR3 nucleotides read TGTGCCAGCAGTTACGGCACAGGAGGATCCTACGAGCAGTACTTC.

The rearrangement links TRBV6-5 to TRBJ1-5; D not certain. Germline V lookup: CDR1 MNHEY, CDR2 SVGAGI. CDR3 length: 15 residues. The V end lost 6 bases, the J end lost 1 base, and 13 bases lay between the germline ends. CDR3 amino acids: CASRRAYFSNQPQHF. The CDR3 nucleotides are TGTGCCAGCAGGAGGGCTTATTTCAGCAATCAGCCCCAGCATTTT.

The chain employs TRBV15 and TRBJ2-7, with 8 positions matching TRBD1. The germline V gene encodes CDR1 LNHNV and CDR2 YYDKDF (reference sequence). The CDR3 loop spans 16 amino acids. Trimming took 0 bases from V and 1 from J; bases not matched to a gene: 5. The CDR3 sequence: CATSRDGGQVSYEQYF. CDR3 nucleotide sequence: TGTGCCACCAGCAGAGATGGGGGACAGGTATCCTACGAGCAGTACTTC.

This sequence joins TRBV5-4 and TRBJ1-2; perhaps TRBD1 as D (6 bases). CDR3 length: 14 residues. The germline V and J ends were trimmed by 1 base and 4 bases, with 11 bases remaining between them. Germline CDR1 and CDR2: SGHNT and YYREEE (reference sequence). DNA of the CDR3: TGTGCCAGCAGCTTGAGGACAGAAACCTATGGCTACACCTTC. Its protein product is CASSLRTETYGYTF.

This clone appeared a single time. The chain employs TRBV6-2 or TRBV6-3 and TRBJ1-5, with D uncertain. Trimming left V 6 bases short and J 7 bases short, with 10 bases between. Germline V CDR1 and CDR2: MNHEY, SVGEGT. This CDR3 spans 12 amino acids. In DNA, the CDR3 is TGTGCCAGCAGCCCCACGATCCAGCCCCAGCATTTT. Residues: CASSPTIQPQHF.

This chain links TRBV7-2 with TRBJ1-5; D not resolved. V was cut by 2 bases and J by 7 bases, with 15 bases left in between. Germline V gene data show CDR1 as SGHTA and CDR2 as FQGNSA. This CDR3 has 15 amino acids. CDR3 protein: CASSLNPQTRQPQHF. The CDR3 DNA follows: TGTGCCAGCAGCTTAAACCCGCAGACCCGACAGCCCCAGCATTTT.

The rearrangement joins TRBV14 to TRBJ1-2; D is possibly TRBD1 (6 bases). Looked up from germline, CDR1 is SGHDN and CDR2 is FVKESK. The CDR3 sequence is 13 residues long. The V end was cut by 7 bases, the J end by 4 bases, with 13 bases between. CDR3 loop: CASTPDRTYGYTF. In DNA form, the CDR3 reads TGTGCCAGCACCCCAGACAGGACCTATGGCTACACCTTC.

The chain is built from TRBV24-1 and TRBJ2-1; TRBD2 matches at 7 bases. The germline V gene encodes CDR1 KGHDR and CDR2 SFDVKD. V lost 0 bases and J lost 7; bases outside the gene matches: 5. The length of the CDR3 is 15 residues. CDR3: CATSDLAGEGNEQFF. The CDR3 DNA is TGTGCCACCAGTGATTTGGCGGGAGAGGGGAATGAGCAGTTCTTC.

The chain joins TRBV5-1 to TRBJ1-2, with D unclear. Germline V gene sequence: CDR1 SGHRS, CDR2 YFSETQ. This CDR3 spans 15 amino acids. With 4 bases removed from V and 4 bases from J, the gap between germline ends came to 17 bases. The CDR3 DNA reads TGCGCCAGCAGCCCGAGTGGGCGGTCGGGCTATGGCTACACCTTC. This codes for CASSPSGRSGYGYTF.

The rearrangement uses TRBV2 and TRBJ2-7, with D possibly being TRBD1 or TRBD2 (6 bases each). CDR3 length: 14 residues. Looked up from germline, CDR1 is SNHLY and CDR2 is FYNNEI. V lost 2 bases to trimming and J lost 6 bases, with 14 bases between them. The CDR3 here is CASSESGGGSEQYF. The CDR3 DNA is TGTGCCAGCAGTGAATCCGGGGGCGGTTCCGAGCAGTACTTC.